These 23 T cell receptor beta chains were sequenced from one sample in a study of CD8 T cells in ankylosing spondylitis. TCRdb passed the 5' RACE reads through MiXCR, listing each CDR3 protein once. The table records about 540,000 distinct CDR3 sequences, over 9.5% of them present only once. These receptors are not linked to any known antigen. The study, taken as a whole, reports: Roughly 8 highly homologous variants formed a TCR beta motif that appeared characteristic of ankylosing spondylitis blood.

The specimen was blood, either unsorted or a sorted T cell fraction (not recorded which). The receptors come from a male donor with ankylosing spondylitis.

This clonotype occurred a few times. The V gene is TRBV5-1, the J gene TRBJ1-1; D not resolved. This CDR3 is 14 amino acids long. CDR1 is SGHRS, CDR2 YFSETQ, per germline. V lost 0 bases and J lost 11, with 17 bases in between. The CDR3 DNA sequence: TGCGCCAGCAGCTTGGCCGATCCACCCCGGAGGGCTTTCTTT. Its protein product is CASSLADPPRRAFF.

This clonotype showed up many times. CDR3 sequence reads: CATSRDLSIMGFQPQHF. CDR3 DNA sequence: TGTGCCACCAGCAGAGATTTAAGTATTATGGGGTTTCAGCCCCAGCATTTT. The chain employs TRBV15 and TRBJ1-5; D is ambiguous. Germline V CDR1 and CDR2: LNHNV, YYDKDF (reference sequence). V lost 0 bases and J lost 6, with 18 bases in between. The CDR3 has 17 amino acids.

The CDR3 loop is CASSATPRREQYV. CDR3 in DNA: TGTGCCAGTAGTGCAACCCCCAGGCGCGAGCAGTACGTC. This chain connects TRBV19 to TRBJ2-7; D remains ambiguous. Germline assignment: CDR1 LNHDA and CDR2 SQIVND (reference sequence). Trimming cost V 5 bases and J 6 bases, with 14 bases left between them. This CDR3 has 13 amino acids.

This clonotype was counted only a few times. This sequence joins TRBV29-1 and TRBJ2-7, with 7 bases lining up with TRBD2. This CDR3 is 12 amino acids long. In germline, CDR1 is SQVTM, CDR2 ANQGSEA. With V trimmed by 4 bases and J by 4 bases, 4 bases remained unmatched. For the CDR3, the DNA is TGCAGCGTTGCCCAGGGAGGGTACGAGCAGTACTTC. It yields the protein CSVAQGGYEQYF.

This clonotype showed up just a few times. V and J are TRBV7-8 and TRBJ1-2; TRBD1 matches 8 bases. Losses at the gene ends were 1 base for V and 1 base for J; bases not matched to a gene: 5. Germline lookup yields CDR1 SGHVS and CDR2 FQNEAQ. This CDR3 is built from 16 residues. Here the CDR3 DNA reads TGTGCCAGCAGCTTAGGGACAGGGATCCTTAACTATGGCTACACCTTC. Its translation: CASSLGTGILNYGYTF.

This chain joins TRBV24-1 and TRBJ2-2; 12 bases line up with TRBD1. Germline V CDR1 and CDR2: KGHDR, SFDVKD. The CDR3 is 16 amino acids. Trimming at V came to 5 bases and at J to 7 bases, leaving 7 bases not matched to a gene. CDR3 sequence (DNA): TGTGCCACCAGTGTACCCGGGACAGGGGGCCTCGGGGAGCTGTTTTTT. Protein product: CATSVPGTGGLGELFF.

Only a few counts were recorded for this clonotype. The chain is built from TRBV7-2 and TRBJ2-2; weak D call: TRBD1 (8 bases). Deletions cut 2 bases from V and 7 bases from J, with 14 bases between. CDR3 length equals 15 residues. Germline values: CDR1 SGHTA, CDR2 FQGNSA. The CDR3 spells CASSLNRGGSGELFF. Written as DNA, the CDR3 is TGTGCCAGCAGCTTAAACAGGGGGGGGAGCGGGGAGCTGTTTTTT.

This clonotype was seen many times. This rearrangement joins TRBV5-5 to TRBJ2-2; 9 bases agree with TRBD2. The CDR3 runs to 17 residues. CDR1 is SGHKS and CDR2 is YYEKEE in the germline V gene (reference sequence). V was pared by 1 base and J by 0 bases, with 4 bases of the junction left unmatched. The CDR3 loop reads CASSLYLAGSNTGELFF. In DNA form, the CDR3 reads TGTGCCAGCAGCTTGTACCTAGCGGGGTCGAACACCGGGGAGCTGTTTTTT.

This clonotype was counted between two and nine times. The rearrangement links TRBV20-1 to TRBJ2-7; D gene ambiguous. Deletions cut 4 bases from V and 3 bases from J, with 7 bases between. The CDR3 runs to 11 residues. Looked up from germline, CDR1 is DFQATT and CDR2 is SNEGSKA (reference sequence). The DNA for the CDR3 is TGCAGTGCTAAACCAGTCTACGAGCAGTACTTC. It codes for CSAKPVYEQYF.

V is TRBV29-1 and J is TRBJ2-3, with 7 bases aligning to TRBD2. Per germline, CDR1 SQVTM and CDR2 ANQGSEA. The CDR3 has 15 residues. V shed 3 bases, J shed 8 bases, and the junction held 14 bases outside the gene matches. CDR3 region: CSVELASGSRVTQYF. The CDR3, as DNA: TGCAGCGTTGAGCTGGCTAGCGGTTCCCGTGTTACGCAGTATTTT.

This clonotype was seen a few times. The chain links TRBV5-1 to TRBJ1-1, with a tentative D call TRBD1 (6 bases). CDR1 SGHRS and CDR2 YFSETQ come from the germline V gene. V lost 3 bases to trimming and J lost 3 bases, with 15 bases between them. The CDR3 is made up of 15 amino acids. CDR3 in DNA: TGCGCCAGCAGCTCATCAGGGGCGGGGGACACTGAAGCTTTCTTT. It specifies CASSSSGAGDTEAFF. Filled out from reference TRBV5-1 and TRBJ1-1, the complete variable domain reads KAGVTQTPRYLIKTRGQQVTLSCSPISGHRSVSWYQQTPGQGLQFLFEYFSETQRNKGNFPGRFSGRQFSNSRSEMNVSTLELGDSALYLCASSSSGAGDTEAFFGQGTRLTVV.

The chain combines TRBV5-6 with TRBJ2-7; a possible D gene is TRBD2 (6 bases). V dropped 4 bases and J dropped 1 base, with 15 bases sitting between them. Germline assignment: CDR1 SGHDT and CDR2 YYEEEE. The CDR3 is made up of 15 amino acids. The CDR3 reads CASSRGARGSYEQYF. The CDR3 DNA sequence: TGTGCCAGCAGCAGAGGTGCACGGGGGTCCTACGAGCAGTACTTC.

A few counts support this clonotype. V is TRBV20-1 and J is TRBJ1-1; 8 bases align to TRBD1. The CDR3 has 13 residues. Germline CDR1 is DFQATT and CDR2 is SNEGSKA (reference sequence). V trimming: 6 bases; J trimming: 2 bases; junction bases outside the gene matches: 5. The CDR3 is CSARQGINTEAFF. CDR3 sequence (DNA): TGCAGTGCCCGACAGGGGATTAACACTGAAGCTTTCTTT.

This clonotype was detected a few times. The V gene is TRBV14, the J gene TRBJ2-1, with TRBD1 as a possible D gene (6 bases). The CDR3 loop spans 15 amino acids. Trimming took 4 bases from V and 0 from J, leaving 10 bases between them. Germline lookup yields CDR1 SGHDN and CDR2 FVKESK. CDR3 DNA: TGTGCCAGCAGCCGGGACATGAGCTCCTACAATGAGCAGTTCTTC. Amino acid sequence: CASSRDMSSYNEQFF.

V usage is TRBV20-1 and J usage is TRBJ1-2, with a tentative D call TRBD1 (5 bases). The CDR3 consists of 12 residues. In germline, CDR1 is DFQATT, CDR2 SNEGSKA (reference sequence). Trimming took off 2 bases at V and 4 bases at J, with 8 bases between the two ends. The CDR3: CSARWGGYGYTF. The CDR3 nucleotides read TGCAGTGCTAGATGGGGGGGCTATGGCTACACCTTC.

The CDR3 region is CASSLGTGASFNSPLHF. The CDR3 region has the DNA TGTGCCAGCAGCTTAGGGACAGGGGCGAGCTTTAATTCACCCCTCCACTTT. The V gene is TRBV11-2, the J gene TRBJ1-6, with 9 bases that match TRBD1. Germline CDR1 is SGHAT and CDR2 is FQNNGV. The CDR3 has 17 amino acids. The junction had 7 bases not matched to a gene; V was cut back by 1 base and J by 6 bases.

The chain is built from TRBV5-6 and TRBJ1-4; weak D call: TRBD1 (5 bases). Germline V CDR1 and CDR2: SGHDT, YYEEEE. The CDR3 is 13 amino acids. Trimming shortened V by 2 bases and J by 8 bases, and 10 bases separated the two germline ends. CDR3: CASSFDSVEKLFF. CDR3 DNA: TGTGCCAGCAGCTTCGACAGTGTCGAAAAACTGTTTTTT.

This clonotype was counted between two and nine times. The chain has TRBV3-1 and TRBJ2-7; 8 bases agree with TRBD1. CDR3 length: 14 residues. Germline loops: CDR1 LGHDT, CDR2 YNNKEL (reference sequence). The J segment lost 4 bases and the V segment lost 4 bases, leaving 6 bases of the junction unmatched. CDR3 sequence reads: CASSLRGQEYEQYF. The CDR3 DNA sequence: TGTGCCAGCAGCCTACGGGGACAGGAGTACGAGCAGTACTTC.

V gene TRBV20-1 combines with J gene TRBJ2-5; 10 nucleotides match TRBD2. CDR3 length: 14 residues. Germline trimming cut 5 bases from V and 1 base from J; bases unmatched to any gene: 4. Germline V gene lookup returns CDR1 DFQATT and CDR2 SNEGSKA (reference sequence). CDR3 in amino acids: CSAWTSGGQETQYF. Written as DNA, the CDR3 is TGCAGTGCTTGGACTAGCGGAGGCCAAGAGACCCAGTACTTC.

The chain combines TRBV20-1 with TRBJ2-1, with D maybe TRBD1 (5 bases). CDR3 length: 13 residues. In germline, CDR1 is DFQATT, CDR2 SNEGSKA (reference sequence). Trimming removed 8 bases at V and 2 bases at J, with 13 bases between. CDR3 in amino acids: CSPRGPPYNEQFF. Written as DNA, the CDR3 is TGCAGTCCAAGGGGTCCACCCTACAATGAGCAGTTCTTC.

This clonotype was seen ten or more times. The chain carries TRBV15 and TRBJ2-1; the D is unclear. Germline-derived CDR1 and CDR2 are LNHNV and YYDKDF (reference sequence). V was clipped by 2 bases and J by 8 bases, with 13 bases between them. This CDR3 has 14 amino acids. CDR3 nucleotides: TGTGCCACCAGCAGACTTTCCGGAGCGTATGAGCAGTTCTTC. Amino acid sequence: CATSRLSGAYEQFF.

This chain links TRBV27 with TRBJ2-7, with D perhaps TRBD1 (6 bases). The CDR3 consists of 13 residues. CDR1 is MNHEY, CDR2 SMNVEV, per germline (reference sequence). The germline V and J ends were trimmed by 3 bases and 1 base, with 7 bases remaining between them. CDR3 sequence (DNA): TGTGCCAGCAGTTTTCAGGGGTCCTACGAGCAGTACTTC. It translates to CASSFQGSYEQYF.

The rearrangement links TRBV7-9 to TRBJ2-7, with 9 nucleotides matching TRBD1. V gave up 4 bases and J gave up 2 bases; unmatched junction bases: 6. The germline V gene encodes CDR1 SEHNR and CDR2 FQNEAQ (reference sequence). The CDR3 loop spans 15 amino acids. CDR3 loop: CASSSRTGGPYEQYF. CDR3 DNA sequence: TGTGCCAGCAGCTCGAGAACAGGGGGCCCCTACGAGCAGTACTTC.